This is a list of T cell receptor beta chains from one sample in a study of response to subunit inactivated influenza vaccine. Each CDR3 protein gets one entry after TCRdb re-called the RT-PCR reads with MiXCR. The data contain hundreds of thousands of distinct CDR3 sequences, about a sixth of them singletons. This material consisted of PBMCs from blood, taken roughly 12 days after vaccination. These receptors were taken from a man aged 45-65 years who received an inactivated influenza vaccine. Both conserved end residues are part of each CDR3. The D gene is left open where the match is weak. The size entry is marked missing in some rows and otherwise reads once, few, many or a size class.

j_call,d_call,clone_size,v_call,cdr3_aa,cdr3_nt
TRBJ1-2,TRBD1,few,TRBV5-6,CASSGGRGPRIDYGYTF,TGTGCCAGCAGCGGTGGCAGGGGGCCCCGGATAGACTATGGCTACACCTTC
TRBJ2-5,.,few,TRBV11-2,CASSLYGTQYF,TGTGCCAGCAGCTTATACGGGACCCAGTACTTC
TRBJ2-2,.,.,TRBV6-1,CASRPQGTGSTEELFF,TGTGCCAGCAGACCCCAAGGGACTGGAAGCACCGAGGAGCTGTTTTTT
TRBJ2-3,.,few,TRBV9,CASSVVEGTDTQYF,TGTGCCAGCAGCGTAGTCGAAGGCACAGATACGCAGTATTTT
TRBJ2-3,.,.,TRBV6-2/TRBV6-3,CASSYPPWTSTFTDTQYF,TGTGCCAGCAGTTACCCCCCCTGGACCAGCACCTTCACAGATACGCAGTATTTT
TRBJ2-5,TRBD2,.,TRBV6-2/TRBV6-3,CASSYPTSGVETQYF,TGTGCCAGCAGTTACCCGACTAGCGGGGTGGAGACCCAGTACTTC
TRBJ2-5,TRBD2,many,TRBV14,CASSQDRASGGLYQETQYF,TGTGCCAGCAGCCAAGATCGGGCTAGCGGGGGCCTGTACCAAGAGACCCAGTACTTC
TRBJ2-5,TRBD2,many,TRBV7-6,CASRGGDPRGQETQYF,TGTGCCAGCAGGGGGGGGGACCCGCGGGGCCAAGAGACCCAGTACTTC
TRBJ2-5,.,few,TRBV7-2,CASSWSREETQYF,TGTGCCAGCAGCTGGTCCCGGGAAGAGACCCAGTACTTC
TRBJ1-5,TRBD1,few,TRBV4-1,CASSQDAQGALPEHF,TGCGCCAGCAGCCAAGACGCACAGGGGGCCCTCCCTGAGCATTTT
TRBJ2-5,.,few,TRBV12-3/TRBV12-4,CASRRAPGETQYF,TGTGCCAGCAGGCGGGCCCCGGGGGAGACCCAGTACTTC
TRBJ1-5,.,.,TRBV2,CASSDYGEMGPQHF,TGTGCCAGCAGTGATTACGGTGAAATGGGGCCCCAGCATTTT
TRBJ2-4,.,.,TRBV21-1,CASSKGSGGACLFAKNIQYF,TGTGCCAGCAGCAAAGGGTCGGGGGGCGCCTGTTTATTCGCCAAAAACATTCAGTACTTC
TRBJ1-3,.,few,TRBV30,CAWSVSGNTIYF,TGTGCCTGGAGTGTATCTGGAAACACCATATATTTT
TRBJ2-2,.,.,TRBV7-6,CASSPKDSRFTGELFF,TGTGCCAGCAGCCCGAAGGACAGCCGGTTCACCGGGGAGCTGTTTTTT
TRBJ2-1,.,few,TRBV20-1,CSARDTDVSTYNEQFF,TGCAGTGCTAGAGATACGGACGTCTCCACCTACAATGAGCAGTTCTTC
TRBJ2-3,.,many,TRBV29-1,CSGATGTRTDTQYF,TGCAGCGGCGCTACCGGGACACGCACAGATACGCAGTATTTT
TRBJ1-1,.,few,TRBV6-2/TRBV6-3,CASLDTGRKNTEAFF,TGTGCCAGCCTCGACACCGGACGGAAGAACACTGAAGCTTTCTTT
TRBJ2-7,.,few,TRBV6-2/TRBV6-3,CASSPYSGTYEQYF,TGTGCCAGCAGTCCTTACTCAGGGACCTACGAGCAGTACTTC
TRBJ2-5,.,few,TRBV21-1,CASSSGAGGRETQYF,TGTGCCAGCAGCAGTGGAGCGGGTGGGAGGGAGACCCAGTACTTC
TRBJ2-7,TRBD1,few,TRBV27,CASSFRTGNKQYF,TGTGCCAGCAGTTTTCGGACAGGGAATAAGCAGTACTTC
TRBJ2-5,.,few,TRBV20-1,CSAPKEFRETQYF,TGCAGTGCCCCTAAGGAATTCCGAGAGACCCAGTACTTC
TRBJ2-1,TRBD2,many,TRBV29-1,CSVATSGNNEQFF,TGCAGCGTTGCAACTAGCGGAAACAATGAGCAGTTCTTC
TRBJ2-5,.,many,TRBV12-3/TRBV12-4,CASSWTLRETQYF,TGTGCCAGCAGTTGGACACTAAGGGAGACCCAGTACTTC
TRBJ2-7,TRBD2,.,TRBV20-1,CSARSTSGSYEQYF,TGCAGTGCTAGATCAACTAGCGGTTCCTACGAGCAGTACTTC
TRBJ2-1,.,few,TRBV6-6,CASRFTYNEQFF,TGTGCCAGCAGATTTACCTACAATGAGCAGTTCTTC
TRBJ2-1,TRBD2,.,TRBV20-1,CSARSGRAGNEQFF,TGCAGTGCTAGAAGCGGGAGGGCCGGTAATGAGCAGTTCTTC
TRBJ2-5,.,.,TRBV29-1,CSGGGAVKDTQYF,TGCAGCGGGGGTGGTGCGGTGAAAGACACCCAGTACTTC
TRBJ2-2,.,few,TRBV4-2,CASSQDSGELFF,TGTGCCAGCAGCCAAGATTCCGGGGAGCTGTTTTTT
TRBJ1-5,.,few,TRBV30,CAWSVRGNQPQHF,TGTGCCTGGAGTGTACGGGGGAACCAGCCCCAGCATTTT
TRBJ2-3,.,few,TRBV10-3,CAISVDAGTDTQYF,TGTGCCATCAGCGTCGACGCCGGCACAGATACGCAGTATTTT